Below, one T cell receptor (beta chain) is given with its context. What it binds is unknown. Per germline, CDR1 LNHDA and CDR2 SQIVND (reference sequence). This CDR3 contains 16 residues. Trimming cost V 5 bases and J 8 bases; bases outside gene matches: 10. The sample originates from a study of cytomegalovirus exposure and HLA in healthy donors. Primers included in the PCR were 60 Vbeta and 13 Jbeta primers. Assay: immunoSEQ multiplex PCR; the TCRdb copy retains only in-frame clones and omits some. The table has approximately 110,000 clones, around 77% seen once. Whole-study results and caveats: Most TCR sequences were uncommon, yet certain public TCRs appeared in many donors. Researchers left out some V segments, among them TRBV6-2 and TRBV6-3, as indistinguishable.

Whereas donors were nominally healthy upon sampling, unrecorded immune exposures were probable. The rearrangement joins TRBV19 to TRBJ2-1; 12 nucleotides align to TRBD2. The clonotype originates from a human donor in good health. Sequenced: PBMCs. The CDR3: CASSGLAGGPLDEQFF. The CDR3 DNA follows: TGTGCCAGTAGTGGTCTAGCGGGAGGGCCCTTGGATGAGCAGTTCTTC.